This TCR beta chain was identified in a study of blood T cell repertoires in COVID-19. The overall study: The United States, Italy and Spain provided the acute and convalescent COVID-19 samples. PBMCs, B-cell-depleted T cells, or T cells were the source of the cDNA or gDNA that made up the material.

As originally analysed: Estimation of nucleated cell counts relied on the amplification of reference gene primers. Some clones are missing from TCRdb's copy, which holds only in-frame ones; the method was immunoSEQ multiplex PCR. V and J calls and clone size are those listed in that table; D and trimming were worked out from the DNA. The data show about 200,000 clones, around four fifths seen once. The ends were cut back, 4 bases at V and 6 bases at J, with 13 bases in the middle. Germline CDR1 reads LGHDT; CDR2 reads YNNKEL (reference sequence). This CDR3 has 13 residues. The sequencing sample was made of peripheral blood. The source is a human donor with acute or convalescent COVID-19. The donor label of this sample is uncertain. The chain employs TRBV3-1 (or the pseudogene TRBV3-2) and TRBJ2-7; maybe TRBD2 (6 bases). The CDR3 bases are TGTGCCAGCAGCCTGCATCCCGGGGGCGAGCAGTACTTC. Encoded protein: CASSLHPGGEQYF.